The source of this T cell receptor (beta chain) is a study of Graves' ophthalmopathy and Graves' hyperthyroidism (dated by TCRdb to the late 2010s). About the study as a whole: Peripheral blood was collected at initial diagnosis, prior to any treatment. TCR beta repertoire signatures were used to distinguish Graves' ophthalmopathy from Graves' hyperthyroidism and to predict progression to ophthalmopathy. In total, 120 to 150 blood samples were TCR-sequenced: around 42 ophthalmopathy, some 75 hyperthyroidism and some 17 hyperthyroidism-to-ophthalmopathy patients. To explore V-J signatures that separate ophthalmopathy from hyperthyroidism, a discovery set of approximately 100 patients was enrolled, consisting of 43 with ophthalmopathy and about 60 with stable hyperthyroidism. An independent validation cohort comprised some 19 hyperthyroidism patients and 15 to 17 patients who later progressed from hyperthyroidism to ophthalmopathy. In 6 or 7 hyperthyroidism patients, T-cell repertoires of thyroid tissue and blood were compared. Once sampling was done, hyperthyroidism patients were given methimazole at a starting dose of 30 mg daily, while ophthalmopathy patients were given high-dose intravenous methylprednisolone.

Results the study describes overall, beyond this receptor: Most of the expanded thyroid clonotypes with a frequency above 0.001 were also detected in blood, and it was suggested that the thyroid immune response may be reflected by blood repertoires. No statistical method was used to predetermine the sample size, and group allocation was not hidden from the investigators. In validation, the model predicted ophthalmopathy progression with about 71% sensitivity and about 77% specificity; eleven to twelve predicted patients were CT-confirmed with GO in a median of approximately 6.5 months. In cross-validation, the 13-signature model distinguished ophthalmopathy from stable hyperthyroidism with approximately 85% sensitivity and around 81% specificity, and in the test set the corresponding values were approximately 80% and 68%.

TCR beta CDR3 regions were amplified from RNA transcripts for repertoire sequencing. The first round of RT-PCR was done with HTBI primers and the Qiagen OneStep RT-PCR kit, and was followed by a second round of multiplex PCR, then size selection and purification. The libraries underwent paired-end sequencing with 100 bp reads on an Illumina HiSeq2000. Per the authors' processing: Reads were processed with SOAPnuke, discarding reads with adapters, uncalled bases, mean Phred below 15, or no exact constant-primer or identifier match. COPE v1.2.5 was used to merge the high-quality paired reads. Clonotypes were defined as unique nucleotide sequences and were aligned to IMGT TRB V, D and J references using MiTCR v1.1. Analysis was restricted to V-J combinations with a frequency above 0.0001, which covered about 99% of repertoires. For each V-J combination, a TCR clonal expansion and chaos score was defined as F50 clonal expansion divided by the chaos observed in the TCRdist matrix. Features were reduced by Welch's t-statistics and random forest to more than 10 V-J combinations, which fed a naive Bayes classifier. Thyroid-blood repertoire similarity was quantified with the Morisita-Horn index. TCRdb reanalyzed the raw reads on its own, using fastp at Q25 for trimming and MiXCR for clone calling, and kept in-frame beta chains. When rows share a CDR3 protein, they turn into one entry using the most common DNA and genes. These V and J calls rely on TCRdb rather than the paper's analysis. The sample profile shows some 250,000 distinct CDR3 sequences; 45% of them were found once. Of the sample, around 47% is held by the ten largest clones.

V loses 2 bases, J loses 2 bases, and the germline ends lie 10 bases apart. The germline V gene (reference sequence) supplies CDR1 SEHNR and CDR2 FQNEAQ. The CDR3 holds 14 amino acids from the cysteine to the phenylalanine. The sequence is cut down to CDR3 DNA, 42 bases in frame from base 1. This clonotype came up a few times. What antigen it recognizes has not been identified. Within one base of it there is no much larger clone, and no base qualities were kept. Ophthalmopathy patients had moderately to severely active disease, Clinical Activity Score of at least 3, NOSPECS grade of at least 4, and disease duration under 3 months. Patients with other autoimmune diseases, uncontrolled infections, pregnancy or lactation were excluded from the study. Clinical symptoms, serum thyroxine, TRAb, thyroid ultrasound and orbital computed tomography formed the basis of the diagnosis. Ficoll-Paque density gradient centrifugation was used to isolate PBMCs from 9.5 to 10 ml of fresh peripheral blood. Total RNA was extracted using Trizol reagent, and RNA quality was checked on an Agilent 2100 Bioanalyzer.

Rearrangement joined TRBV7-9 to TRBJ2-7; the D region possibly corresponds to TRBD2 (5 bases align). The sequence was collected from an adult man with Graves' ophthalmopathy. Sequenced: peripheral blood. The nucleotide sequence is given as TGTGCCAGCAGCTTACTAGCCGCGACCTACGAGCAGTACTTC. Its translation is CASSLLAATYEQYF.